The 11 T cell receptor beta chains below come from one sample, sequenced in a study of blood T cells in healthy people across ages. A second PCR of about 7 to 11 cycles used a sample-barcoded 5' primer and a J-beta primer mix. TCRdb redid the calling of the 5' RACE reads with MiXCR, one entry per CDR3 protein. Here the sample spans roughly 1.7 million distinct CDR3 sequences, roughly 30% being singletons. Sample: blood. These receptors originate from a woman aged 30 to 39 in good health.

With respect to this clonotype: Possible read error: a much larger clone is one base away. The chain couples TRBV4-1 to TRBJ2-5; 8 positions match TRBD1. CDR3 length equals 16 residues. The germline V gene encodes CDR1 MGHRA and CDR2 YSYEKL. The CDR3 DNA sequence: TGCGCCCGCAGCCTCCACTCCGGACAGGGACAAGAGACCCAGTACTTC. Encoded protein: CARSLHSGQGQETQYF.

There are many counts of this clonotype. The J gene is TRBJ2-1, the V gene TRBV29-1, with 10 bases identical to TRBD2. Germline CDR1 and CDR2: SQVTM and ANQGSEA. This CDR3 contains 16 residues. The V and J ends lost 4 bases and 6 bases, in that order; junction bases with no gene match: 12. The CDR3 here is CSVVPALAGVANEQFF. In DNA form, the CDR3 reads TGCAGCGTTGTACCCGCCCTAGCGGGAGTTGCCAATGAGCAGTTCTTC.

This chain uses TRBV5-1 with TRBJ2-1, with 12 bases that match TRBD2. CDR3 length: 15 amino acids. The V gene's germline CDR1 is SGHRS and CDR2 YFSETQ. The J segment lost 13 bases and the V segment lost 4 bases, leaving 12 bases of the junction unmatched. The CDR3 DNA reads TGCGCCAGCAGCGATGGGGCTAGCGGGGGGGCCCCCCAGTTCTTC. Encoded protein: CASSDGASGGAPQFF.

V and J are TRBV7-9 and TRBJ2-5; 12 bases agree with TRBD2. Germline CDR1 is SEHNR and CDR2 is FQNEAQ (reference sequence). The CDR3 spans 16 residues. Trimming took 4 bases from V and 0 from J; bases not matched to a gene: 3. CDR3 loop: CASSYLAGGYQETQYF. CDR3 nucleotides: TGTGCCAGCAGCTACCTAGCGGGGGGGTACCAAGAGACCCAGTACTTC. The whole variable domain, filled in from reference TRBV7-9 and TRBJ2-5, reads DTGVSQNPRHKITKRGQNVTFRCDPISEHNRLYWYRQTLGQGPEFLTYFQNEAQLEKSRLLSDRFSAERPKGSFSTLEIQRTEQGDSAMYLCASSYLAGGYQETQYFGPGTRLLVL.

There are a few counts of this clonotype. The V and J genes are TRBV5-1 and TRBJ2-1, with a weak D call TRBD2 (7 bases). Trimming removed 4 bases at V and 8 bases at J, with 19 bases between. Germline V lookup: CDR1 SGHRS, CDR2 YFSETQ. The CDR3 sequence is 15 residues long. In nucleotides, the CDR3 is TGCGCCAGCAGCCCTTTACAGGGAGGGTGGGATGAGCAGTTCTTC. Its translation is CASSPLQGGWDEQFF.

Comment on this clonotype: With a much larger clone just one base away, this may be a read error. The chain carries TRBV10-3 and TRBJ2-3; TRBD2 aligns across 11 bases. The germline gives CDR1 ENHRY, CDR2 SYGVKD. V trimming: 6 bases; J trimming: 4 bases; junction bases outside the gene matches: 3. The CDR3 totals 14 residues. The CDR3 DNA reads as TGTGCCATCAGGACTAGCGGGGACGCAGATACGCAGTATTTT. This translates into CAIRTSGDADTQYF.

The J gene is TRBJ2-4, the V gene TRBV7-9; D is unresolved. CDR3 length: 15 amino acids. Deletions cut 1 base from V and 3 bases from J, with 10 bases between. Germline values: CDR1 SEHNR, CDR2 FQNEAQ (reference sequence). The CDR3 DNA reads as TGTGCCAGCAGCTTAGTCCAGGCAGGCAAAAACATTCAGTACTTC. Amino acids: CASSLVQAGKNIQYF.

CDR3 DNA sequence: TGTGCCAGTAGGGTGATAGCGGGGGGCCTTTTCGCAGATACGCAGTATTTT. Its protein product is CASRVIAGGLFADTQYF. This chain connects TRBV6-1 to TRBJ2-3; 10 positions agree with TRBD2. CDR3 size: 17 residues. Germline CDR1 is MNHNS and CDR2 is SASEGT. Losses at the gene ends were 9 bases for V and 4 bases for J; bases not matched to a gene: 16.

In the case of this clonotype: Possible read error: a much larger clone is one base away. The chain uses TRBV4-1 and TRBJ2-7; D is ambiguous. The length of the CDR3 is 12 residues. Per germline, CDR1 MGHRA and CDR2 YSYEKL. With 1 base removed from V and 7 bases from J, the gap between germline ends came to 8 bases. Here the CDR3 reads CASSQGPNEQYF. In nucleotides, the CDR3 is TGCGCCAGCAGCCAAGGGCCGAATGAGCAGTACTTC.

This clonotype was seen only a few times. The CDR3, as DNA: TGTGCCAGCAGCCGGCCCCTCGCCCAGTACATCGGAGAGACCCAGTACTTC. Amino acid sequence: CASSRPLAQYIGETQYF. The chain has TRBV7-9 and TRBJ2-5; no definite D call. Germline CDR1 and CDR2: SEHNR and FQNEAQ (reference sequence). The CDR3 consists of 17 residues. Trimming cost V 5 bases and J 4 bases, with 23 bases left between them. Complete variable domain (other parts from reference TRBV7-9 and TRBJ2-5): DTGVSQNPRHKITKRGQNVTFRCDPISEHNRLYWYRQTLGQGPEFLTYFQNEAQLEKSRLLSDRFSAERPKGSFSTLEIQRTEQGDSAMYLCASSRPLAQYIGETQYFGPGTRLLVL.

The CDR3 sequence: CASSPGASLGYTF. DNA of the CDR3: TGTGCCAGCAGCCCGGGGGCCTCGCTCGGCTACACCTTC. The rearrangement uses TRBV7-9 and TRBJ1-2; tentatively, D is TRBD1 (6 bases). V lost 5 bases and J 8 bases, leaving 15 bases between the germline ends. The CDR3 covers 13 residues. In germline, CDR1 is SEHNR, CDR2 FQNEAQ (reference sequence).